This TCR beta chain was captured in a study of cytomegalovirus exposure and HLA in healthy donors. Looking at the study overall: In a later analysis, the 110 or so validation repertoires were reported to have used the same platform as the 600 to 800 first-cohort repertoires.

Whole-study results and caveats: There were around 160 TCR beta chains listed as cytomegalovirus-associated. Generally TCR sequences proved uncommon, though certain public TCRs appeared in numerous donors. Confirmation in vitro established that three CMV-associated chains were specific for CMV antigens.

Between the trimmed V and J ends, which lost 5 bases and 12 bases, there was a span of 23 bases. The germline V gene encodes CDR1 MDHEN and CDR2 SYDVKM. The CDR3 is 15 amino acids. This clone has only one observation. Its matching antigen is unknown. TCRdb's copy holds only in-frame clones and misses some; the assay was immunoSEQ multiplex PCR. This sample has around 150,000 clones, with almost 85% found just once. The receptor comes from a man in his thirties or forties in good health and CMV-seropositive. The chain joins TRBV28 to TRBJ1-5; D call uncertain. The sample was PBMCs. CDR3 sequence reads: CASSTPGVGGIIQHF. The CDR3, as DNA: TGTGCCAGCAGTACCCCGGGAGTGGGAGGGATAATCCAGCATTTT.